This T cell receptor beta chain was found in a study of T cell therapy after organ transplantation. A word on this clone: Antigen unknown.

Using immunoSEQ multiplex PCR, the repertoire was profiled, and TCRdb retains in-frame clones only, with some absent. Among about 1,500 clones listed, about three quarters were seen once. Time point: 20-29 weeks after completion of therapy. Germline V gives CDR1 GTSNPN, CDR2 SVGIG (reference sequence). This CDR3 is 13 amino acids long. Trimming took 5 bases from V and 6 from J, leaving 13 bases between them. This specimen consisted of CD8+ T cells from blood, obtained after autologous CMV-specific T cell therapy. This receptor was identified in a human patient who had received a solid organ transplant and had CMV disease. The T cells may come from the graft donor. This chain uses TRBV30 with TRBJ2-2; D call uncertain. DNA of the CDR3: TGTGCCTGGTGTTATAGTTTGTCCGGGGAGCTGTTTTTT. Its translation: CAWCYSLSGELFF.